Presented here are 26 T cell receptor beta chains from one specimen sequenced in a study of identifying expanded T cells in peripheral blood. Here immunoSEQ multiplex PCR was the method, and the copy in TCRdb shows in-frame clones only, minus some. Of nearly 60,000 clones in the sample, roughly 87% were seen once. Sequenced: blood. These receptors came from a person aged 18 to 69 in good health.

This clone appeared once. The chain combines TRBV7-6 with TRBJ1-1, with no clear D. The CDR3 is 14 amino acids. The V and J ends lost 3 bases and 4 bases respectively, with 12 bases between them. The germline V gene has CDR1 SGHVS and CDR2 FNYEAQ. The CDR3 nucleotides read TGTGCCAGCAGCTTTTTAGGGAGTAGCACTGAAGCTTTCTTT. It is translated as CASSFLGSSTEAFF.

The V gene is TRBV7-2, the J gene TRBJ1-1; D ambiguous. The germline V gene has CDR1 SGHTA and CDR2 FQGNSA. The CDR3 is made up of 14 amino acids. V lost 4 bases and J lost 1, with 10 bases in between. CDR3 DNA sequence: TGTGCCAGCAGCTCGATGGCTCAGAACACTGAAGCTTTCTTT. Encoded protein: CASSSMAQNTEAFF.

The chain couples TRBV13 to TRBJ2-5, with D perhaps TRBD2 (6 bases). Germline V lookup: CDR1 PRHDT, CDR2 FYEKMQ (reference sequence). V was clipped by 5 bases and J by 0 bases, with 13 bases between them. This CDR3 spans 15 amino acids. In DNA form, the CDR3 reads TGTGCCAGCAGCGGCCGTCGGGACTACCAAGAGACCCAGTACTTC. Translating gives CASSGRRDYQETQYF. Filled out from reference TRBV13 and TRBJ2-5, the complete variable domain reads AAGVIQSPRHLIKEKRETATLKCYPIPRHDTVYWYQQGPGQDPQFLISFYEKMQSDKGSIPDRFSAQQFSDYHSELNMSSLELGDSALYFCASSGRRDYQETQYFGPGTRLLVL.

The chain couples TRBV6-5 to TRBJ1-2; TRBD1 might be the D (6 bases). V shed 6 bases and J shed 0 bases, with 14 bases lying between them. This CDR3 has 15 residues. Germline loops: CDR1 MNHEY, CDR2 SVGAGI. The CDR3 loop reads CASSGGGPTNYGYTF. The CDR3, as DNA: TGTGCCAGCAGCGGAGGGGGGCCAACTAACTATGGCTACACCTTC.

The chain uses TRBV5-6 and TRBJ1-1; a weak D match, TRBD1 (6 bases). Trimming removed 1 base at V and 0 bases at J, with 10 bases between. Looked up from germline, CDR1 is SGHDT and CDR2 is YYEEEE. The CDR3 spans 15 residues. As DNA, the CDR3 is TGTGCCAGCAGCTTGAGTACAGGGCTGAACACTGAAGCTTTCTTT. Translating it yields CASSLSTGLNTEAFF.

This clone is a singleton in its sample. CDR3 nucleotide sequence: TGTGCCAGCAGCCGAAGTTTTTGGACTAGCGGGGGATCCCCCGAAAATGAGCAGTTCTTC. Its protein product is CASSRSFWTSGGSPENEQFF. V is TRBV2 and J is TRBJ2-1, with 13 bases lining up with TRBD2. Germline CDR1 reads SNHLY; CDR2 reads FYNNEI. CDR3 size: 20 residues. Trimming cost V 6 bases and J 7 bases; bases outside gene matches: 21.

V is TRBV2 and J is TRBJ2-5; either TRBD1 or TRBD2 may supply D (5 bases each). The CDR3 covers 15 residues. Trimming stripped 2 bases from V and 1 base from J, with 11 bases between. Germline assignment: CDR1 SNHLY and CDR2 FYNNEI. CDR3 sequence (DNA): TGTGCCAGCAGTGAAAGAGGGGCGTCCCAAGAGACCCAGTACTTC. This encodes CASSERGASQETQYF. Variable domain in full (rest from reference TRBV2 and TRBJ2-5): EPEVTQTPSHQVTQMGQEVILRCVPISNHLYFYWYRQILGQKVEFLVSFYNNEISEKSEIFDDQFSVERPDGSNFTLKIRSTKLEDSAMYFCASSERGASQETQYFGPGTRLLVL.

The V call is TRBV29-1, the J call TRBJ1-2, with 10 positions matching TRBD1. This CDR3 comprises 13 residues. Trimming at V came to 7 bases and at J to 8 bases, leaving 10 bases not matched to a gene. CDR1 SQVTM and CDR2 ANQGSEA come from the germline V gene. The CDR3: CSAPTGGARGYTF. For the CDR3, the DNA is TGCAGCGCGCCGACAGGGGGCGCGAGAGGCTACACCTTC.

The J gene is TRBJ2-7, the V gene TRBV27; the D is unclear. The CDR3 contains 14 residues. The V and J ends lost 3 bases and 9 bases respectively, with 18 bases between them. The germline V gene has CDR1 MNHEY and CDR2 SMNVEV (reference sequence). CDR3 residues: CASSFYARSITQYF. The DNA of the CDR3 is TGTGCCAGCAGTTTTTATGCCCGTTCTATCACGCAGTACTTC.

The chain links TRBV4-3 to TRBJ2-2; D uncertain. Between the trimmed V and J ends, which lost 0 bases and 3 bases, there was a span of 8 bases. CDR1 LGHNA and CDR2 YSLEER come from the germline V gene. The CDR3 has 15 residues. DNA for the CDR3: TGCGCCAGCAGCCAAGATAGGCTGGACACCGGGGAGCTGTTTTTT. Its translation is CASSQDRLDTGELFF.

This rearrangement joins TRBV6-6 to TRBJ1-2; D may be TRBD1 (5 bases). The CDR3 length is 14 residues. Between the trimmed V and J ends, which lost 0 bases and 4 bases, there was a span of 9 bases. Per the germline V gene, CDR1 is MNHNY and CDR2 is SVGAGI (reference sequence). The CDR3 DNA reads TGTGCCAGCAGTTACTCAAACCAGGGCTATGGCTACACCTTC. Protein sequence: CASSYSNQGYGYTF.

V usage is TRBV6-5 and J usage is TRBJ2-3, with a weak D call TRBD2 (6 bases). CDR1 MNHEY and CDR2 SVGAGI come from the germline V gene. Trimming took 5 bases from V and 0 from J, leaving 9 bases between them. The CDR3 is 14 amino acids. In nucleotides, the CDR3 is TGTGCCAGCAGTGGAGGACTAAGCACAGATACGCAGTATTTT. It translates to CASSGGLSTDTQYF.

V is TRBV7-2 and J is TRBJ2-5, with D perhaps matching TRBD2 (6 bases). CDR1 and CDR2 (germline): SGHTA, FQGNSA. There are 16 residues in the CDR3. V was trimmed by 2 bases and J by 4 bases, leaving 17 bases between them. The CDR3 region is CASSLFAMGLPETQYF. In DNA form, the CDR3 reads TGTGCCAGCAGCTTATTTGCTATGGGACTCCCAGAGACCCAGTACTTC.

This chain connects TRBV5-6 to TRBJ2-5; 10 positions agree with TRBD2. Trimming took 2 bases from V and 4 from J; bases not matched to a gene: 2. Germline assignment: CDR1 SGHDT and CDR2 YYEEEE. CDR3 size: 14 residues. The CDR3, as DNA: TGTGCCAGCAGCTTAGGGACTAGCGCAGAGACCCAGTACTTC. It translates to CASSLGTSAETQYF.

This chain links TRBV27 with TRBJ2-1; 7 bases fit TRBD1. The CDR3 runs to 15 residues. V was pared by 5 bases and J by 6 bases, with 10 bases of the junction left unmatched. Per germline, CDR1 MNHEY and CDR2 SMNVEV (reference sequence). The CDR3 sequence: CASSPRTGPFNEQFF. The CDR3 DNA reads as TGTGCCAGCAGTCCCCGGACAGGACCCTTCAATGAGCAGTTCTTC.

CDR3 sequence reads: CASTGEFDTGELFF. CDR3 nucleotide sequence: TGTGCCAGCACCGGGGAATTCGACACCGGGGAGCTGTTTTTT. The chain combines TRBV2 with TRBJ2-2, with D perhaps matching TRBD2 (5 bases). Germline-derived CDR1 and CDR2 are SNHLY and FYNNEI. Trimming took off 7 bases at V and 3 bases at J, with 12 bases between the two ends. This CDR3 is built from 14 residues.

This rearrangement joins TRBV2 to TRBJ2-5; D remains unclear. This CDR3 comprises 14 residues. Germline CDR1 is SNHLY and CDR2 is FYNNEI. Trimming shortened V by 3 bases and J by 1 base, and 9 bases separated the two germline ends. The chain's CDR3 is CASSEGILQETQYF. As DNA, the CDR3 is TGTGCCAGCAGTGAGGGGATTCTCCAAGAGACCCAGTACTTC.

CDR3 region: CSATPGEPNTGELFF. The CDR3 region has the DNA TGCAGCGCCACCCCGGGGGAACCCAACACCGGGGAGCTGTTTTTT. The chain carries TRBV29-1 and TRBJ2-2, with TRBD2 as a possible D gene (6 bases). This CDR3 has 15 residues. Trimming removed 7 bases at V and 2 bases at J, with 17 bases between. Germline CDR1 is SQVTM and CDR2 is ANQGSEA.

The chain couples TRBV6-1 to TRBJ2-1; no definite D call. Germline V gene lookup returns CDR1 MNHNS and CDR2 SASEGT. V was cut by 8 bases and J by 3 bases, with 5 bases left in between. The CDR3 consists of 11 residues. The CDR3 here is CASGNYNEQFF. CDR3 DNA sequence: TGTGCCAGCGGAAACTACAATGAGCAGTTCTTC.

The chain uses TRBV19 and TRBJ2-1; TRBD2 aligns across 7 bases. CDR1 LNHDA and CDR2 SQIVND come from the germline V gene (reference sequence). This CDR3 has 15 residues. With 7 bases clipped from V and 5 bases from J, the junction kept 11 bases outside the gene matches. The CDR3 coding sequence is TGTGCCAGTACCCAAGCGGGAAGGAGCGACAATGAGCAGTTCTTC. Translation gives CASTQAGRSDNEQFF.

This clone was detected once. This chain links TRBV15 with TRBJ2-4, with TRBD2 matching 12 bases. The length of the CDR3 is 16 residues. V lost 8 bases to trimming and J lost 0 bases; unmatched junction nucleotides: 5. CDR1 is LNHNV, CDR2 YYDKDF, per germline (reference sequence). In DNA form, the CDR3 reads TGTGCCACCGGACTAGCGGGGTCTGTAGCCAAAAACATTCAGTACTTC. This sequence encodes CATGLAGSVAKNIQYF.

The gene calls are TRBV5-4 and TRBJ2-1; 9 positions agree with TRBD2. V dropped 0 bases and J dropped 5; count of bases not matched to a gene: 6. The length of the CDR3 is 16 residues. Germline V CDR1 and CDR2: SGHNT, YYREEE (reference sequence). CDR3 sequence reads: CASSLGIAGENNEQFF. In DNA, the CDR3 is TGTGCCAGCAGCTTGGGGATAGCGGGAGAGAACAATGAGCAGTTCTTC.

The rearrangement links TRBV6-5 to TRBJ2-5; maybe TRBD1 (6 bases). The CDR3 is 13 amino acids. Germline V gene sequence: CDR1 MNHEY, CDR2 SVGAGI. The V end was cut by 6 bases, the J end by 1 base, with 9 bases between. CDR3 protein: CASREDSQETQYF. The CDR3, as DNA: TGTGCCAGCAGGGAGGACAGCCAAGAGACCCAGTACTTC.

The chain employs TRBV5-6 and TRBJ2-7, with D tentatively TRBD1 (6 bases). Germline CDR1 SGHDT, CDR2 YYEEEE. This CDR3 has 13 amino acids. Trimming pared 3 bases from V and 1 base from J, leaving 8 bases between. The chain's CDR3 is CASSSGVSYEQYF. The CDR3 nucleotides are TGTGCCAGCAGCTCAGGGGTTTCCTACGAGCAGTACTTC.

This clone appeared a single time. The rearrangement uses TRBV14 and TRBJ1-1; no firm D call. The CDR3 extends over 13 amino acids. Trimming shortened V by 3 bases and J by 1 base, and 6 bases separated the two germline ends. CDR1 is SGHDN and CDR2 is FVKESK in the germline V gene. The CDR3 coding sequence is TGTGCCAGCAGCCAGGGTAGGAACACTGAAGCTTTCTTT. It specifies CASSQGRNTEAFF.

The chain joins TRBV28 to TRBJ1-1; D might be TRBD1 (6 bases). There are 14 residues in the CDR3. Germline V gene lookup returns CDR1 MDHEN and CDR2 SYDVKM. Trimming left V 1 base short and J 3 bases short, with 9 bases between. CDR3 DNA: TGTGCCAGCAGTTTATCCAGGGGAGACACTGAAGCTTTCTTT. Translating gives CASSLSRGDTEAFF.